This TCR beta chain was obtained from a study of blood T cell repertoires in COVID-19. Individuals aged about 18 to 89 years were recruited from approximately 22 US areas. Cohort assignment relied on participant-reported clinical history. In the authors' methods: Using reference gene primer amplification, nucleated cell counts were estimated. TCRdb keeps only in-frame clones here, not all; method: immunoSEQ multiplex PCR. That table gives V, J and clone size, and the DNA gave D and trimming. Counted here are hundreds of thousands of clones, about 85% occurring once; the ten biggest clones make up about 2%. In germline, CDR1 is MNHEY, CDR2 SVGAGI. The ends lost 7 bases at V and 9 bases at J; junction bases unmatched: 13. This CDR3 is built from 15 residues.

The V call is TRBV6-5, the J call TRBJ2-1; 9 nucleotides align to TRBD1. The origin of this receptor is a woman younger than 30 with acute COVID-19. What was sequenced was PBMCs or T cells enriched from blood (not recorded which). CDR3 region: CASKNRDRVFGEQFF. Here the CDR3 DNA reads TGTGCCAGCAAGAACCGGGACAGGGTTTTTGGTGAGCAGTTCTTC.